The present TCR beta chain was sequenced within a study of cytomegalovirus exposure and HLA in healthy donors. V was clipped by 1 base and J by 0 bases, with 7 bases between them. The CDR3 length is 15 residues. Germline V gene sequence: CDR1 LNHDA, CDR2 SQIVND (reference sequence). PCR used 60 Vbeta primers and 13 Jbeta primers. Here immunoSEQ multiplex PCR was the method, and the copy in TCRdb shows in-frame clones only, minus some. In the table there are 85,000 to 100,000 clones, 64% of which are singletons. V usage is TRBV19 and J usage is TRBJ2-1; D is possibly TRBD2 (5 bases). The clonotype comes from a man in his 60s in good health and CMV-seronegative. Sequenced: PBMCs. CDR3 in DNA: TGTGCCAGTAGTATAGGGAGGAGCTCCTACAATGAGCAGTTCTTC. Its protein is CASSIGRSSYNEQFF. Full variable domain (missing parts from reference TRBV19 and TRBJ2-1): DGGITQSPKYLFRKEGQNVTLSCEQNLNHDAMYWYRQDPGQGLRLIYYSQIVNDFQKGDIAEGYSVSREKKESFPLTVTSAQKNPTAFYLCASSIGRSSYNEQFFGPGTRLTVL.